This T cell receptor beta chain was observed in a study of blood T cells in healthy people across ages. Total RNA was isolated from each sample in quantities of at least 6 micrograms. Primers used in a second PCR of roughly 6 to 11 cycles were a sample-barcoded 5' primer and a J-beta primer mix. TCRdb fed the 5' RACE reads into MiXCR, producing one record per CDR3 protein. The table includes fewer than 800,000 distinct CDR3 sequences, more than 20% detected once. Concerning this clonotype itself: The junction shows a germline mismatch at one end, possibly a read error.

The specimen was blood. The source is a man aged 70 or older in good health.

Written as DNA, the CDR3 is TGTGCCAGCAGGCTCGGACAGGGGAGCGCAGATGCGCAGTATTTT. It translates to CASRLGQGSADAQYF. The chain recombines TRBV12-3 or TRBV12-4 with TRBJ2-3; 9 bases are a match to TRBD1. The CDR3 extends over 15 amino acids.